The 9 T cell receptor beta chains reported below all come from one sample, sequenced in a study of blood T cell repertoires in COVID-19. Repertoires were generated with immunoSEQ multiplex PCR, while TCRdb's copy carries only in-frame clones and drops some. Altogether some 270,000 clones are present, 85% to 90% being singletons, with the ten largest covering 4.1%. What was sequenced was PBMCs or T cells enriched from blood (not recorded which). Receptor source: a woman aged 30 to 39 with acute COVID-19.

The V and J genes are TRBV2 and TRBJ1-5; 7 nucleotides match TRBD1. Germline CDR1 and CDR2: SNHLY and FYNNEI. This CDR3 has 15 residues. V was clipped by 4 bases and J by 5 bases; unmatched bases: 8. The CDR3 coding sequence is TGTGCCAGCAGTGGCGACAGGGCCGCCGATCAGCCCCAGCATTTT. It is translated as CASSGDRAADQPQHF.

This clone has just one count. The chain combines TRBV10-1 with TRBJ2-7; TRBD2 matches at 9 bases. V lost 2 bases, J lost 6 bases, and 2 bases stayed unmatched. Germline lookup yields CDR1 WNHNN and CDR2 SYGVQD (reference sequence). The CDR3 totals 13 residues. The CDR3 DNA follows: TGCGCCAGCAGTGAGGGACTAGCGACCGAGCAGTACTTC. It specifies CASSEGLATEQYF.

The rearrangement uses TRBV29-1 and TRBJ2-2; 10 positions match TRBD2. Germline loops: CDR1 SQVTM, CDR2 ANQGSEA. CDR3 length equals 17 residues. V lost 2 bases and J lost 6; bases outside the gene matches: 12. The CDR3 loop reads CSVEIQREGRWAGELFF. The CDR3 DNA reads as TGCAGCGTTGAAATCCAGCGGGAGGGCCGGTGGGCCGGGGAGCTGTTTTTT.

The chain combines TRBV24-1 with TRBJ2-3, with a possible D match to TRBD2 (5 bases). Per the germline V gene, CDR1 is KGHDR and CDR2 is SFDVKD. This CDR3 spans 15 amino acids. Trimming cost V 0 bases and J 6 bases, with 12 bases left between them. For the CDR3, the DNA is TGTGCCACCAGTGATTTGGAGGGTATCCCCGATACGCAGTATTTT. As protein: CATSDLEGIPDTQYF.

This chain joins TRBV6-5 and TRBJ1-1, with 9 bases that match TRBD1. The germline CDR1 and CDR2 sequences are MNHEY and SVGAGI. The V gene end was trimmed by 6 bases and the J gene end by 6 bases; junction bases not matched to a gene: 8. The CDR3 totals 14 residues. CDR3 nucleotide sequence: TGTGCCAGCAGGTTACAGGGGGCTATAGCTGAAGCTTTCTTT. Protein: CASRLQGAIAEAFF.

On this clone: The same CDR3 can be traced to other DNA sequences in this sample. This sequence joins TRBV19 and TRBJ1-1; a weak D match, TRBD1 (6 bases). With 3 bases removed from V and 3 bases from J, the gap between germline ends came to 8 bases. Germline CDR1 LNHDA, CDR2 SQIVND (reference sequence). The CDR3 covers 13 residues. The CDR3 loop reads CASSMDRDTEAFF. CDR3 nucleotides: TGTGCCAGTAGTATGGACAGAGACACTGAAGCTTTCTTT.

Comments on this clone: Other DNA sequences in the sample encode the same CDR3. This chain links TRBV3-1 (or the pseudogene TRBV3-2) with TRBJ2-3; D is unresolved. Trimming took 1 base from V and 0 from J, leaving 5 bases between them. The CDR3 has 14 residues. The germline V gene has CDR1 LGHDT and CDR2 YNNKEL (reference sequence). This CDR3 reads CASSQGTSTDTQYF. In nucleotides, the CDR3 is TGTGCCAGCAGCCAAGGTACAAGCACAGATACGCAGTATTTT.

In this sample, this clone turned up a few times. The gene calls are TRBV4-1 and TRBJ1-1; D remains unclear. V lost 1 base to trimming and J lost 0 bases, with 6 bases between them. This CDR3 is 14 amino acids long. The germline V gene encodes CDR1 MGHRA and CDR2 YSYEKL. The CDR3 DNA reads TGCGCCAGCAGCCAAGCCGGGTTGAACACTGAAGCTTTCTTT. Translation: CASSQAGLNTEAFF.

This chain links TRBV5-5 with TRBJ2-7; 10 bases map to TRBD1. CDR1 and CDR2 (germline): SGHKS, YYEKEE (reference sequence). With 0 bases clipped from V and 4 bases from J, the junction kept 7 bases outside the gene matches. This CDR3 is 16 amino acids long. The CDR3 sequence is CASSLGDRGIWYEQYF. The CDR3 DNA sequence: TGTGCCAGCAGCTTGGGGGACAGGGGTATTTGGTACGAGCAGTACTTC.